Listed below are T cell receptor beta chains from one sample, sequenced in a study of shared T cell receptors in the human thymus. The method was immunoSEQ multiplex PCR; TCRdb's version includes in-frame clones alone and lacks a portion of them. This sample carries hundreds of thousands of clones, around 78% of them seen once, and the ten largest clones take 0.013%. The same data also contributed to another study, on human thymus T cells.

Sequencing used thymocytes. Receptor source: a boy under two years old with a congenital heart defect. Both conserved end residues are part of each CDR3. Each record gives: J gene, clone size, V gene, D gene, CDR3 protein, CDR3 DNA. D genes are given only for firm matches. Size is omitted from some rows. Given values are once, few, many or a class for expanded clones.

J: TRBJ1-5
size: .
V: TRBV10-1
D: TRBD1
CDR3: CASSPGTDSNQPQHF
DNA: TGCGCCAGCAGCCCCGGGACAGATAGCAATCAGCCCCAGCATTTT

J: TRBJ2-3
size: .
V: TRBV5-1
D: .
CDR3: CASPWGQFRDTQYF
DNA: TGCGCCAGTCCATGGGGGCAGTTTAGGGATACGCAGTATTTT

J: TRBJ2-7
size: once
V: TRBV7-2
D: TRBD2
CDR3: CASSWALSGRAIYEQYF
DNA: TGTGCCAGCAGCTGGGCGTTAAGCGGGAGGGCCATTTACGAGCAGTACTTC

J: TRBJ2-3
size: .
V: TRBV19
D: .
CDR3: CASQLRPLGHTQYF
DNA: TGTGCCAGTCAACTGCGGCCCCTCGGCCATACGCAGTATTTT

J: TRBJ2-7
size: .
V: TRBV11-3
D: TRBD2
CDR3: CASSLVASGRAPGGREQYF
DNA: TGTGCCAGCAGCTTAGTAGCTAGCGGGAGGGCCCCTGGGGGACGCGAGCAGTACTTC

J: TRBJ2-5
size: .
V: TRBV7-6
D: TRBD2
CDR3: CASRPTSGAGTQYF
DNA: TGTGCCAGCAGGCCGACTAGCGGCGCAGGGACCCAGTACTTC

J: TRBJ2-7
size: .
V: TRBV5-5
D: .
CDR3: CASSIETGYEQYF
DNA: TGTGCCAGCAGCATCGAGACAGGCTACGAGCAGTACTTC

J: TRBJ2-2
size: .
V: TRBV5-1
D: TRBD1
CDR3: CASSLGQGGVIGELFF
DNA: TGCGCCAGCAGCCTAGGACAGGGTGGGGTCATCGGGGAGCTGTTTTTT

J: TRBJ2-1
size: .
V: TRBV28
D: TRBD2
CDR3: CASNTRGLLAGGPESYNEQFF
DNA: TGTGCCAGCAATACGCGGGGGCTACTAGCGGGAGGTCCCGAATCCTACAATGAGCAGTTCTTC

J: TRBJ1-1
size: .
V: TRBV15
D: .
CDR3: CATSRDFLSTTSPEAFF
DNA: TGTGCCACCAGCAGAGATTTCCTGAGTACCACTAGTCCTGAAGCTTTCTTT

J: TRBJ1-4
size: .
V: TRBV10-3
D: TRBD1
CDR3: CAISATGAANEKLFF
DNA: TGTGCCATCTCGGCGACAGGGGCGGCTAATGAAAAACTGTTTTTT

J: TRBJ2-7
size: .
V: TRBV4-3
D: TRBD2
CDR3: CASSQVSGTSPYEQYF
DNA: TGCGCCAGCAGCCAAGTCAGCGGGACCTCTCCCTACGAGCAGTACTTC

J: TRBJ2-7
size: .
V: TRBV27
D: .
CDR3: CASSSQSNIEQYF
DNA: TGTGCCAGCAGTTCCCAGTCGAATATTGAGCAGTACTTC

J: TRBJ1-5
size: .
V: TRBV28
D: .
CDR3: CASSLTEFSNQPQHF
DNA: TGTGCCAGCAGTCTGACAGAGTTTAGCAATCAGCCCCAGCATTTT

J: TRBJ2-7
size: .
V: TRBV5-4
D: TRBD2
CDR3: CASSQPGLAGGETEHEQYF
DNA: TGTGCCAGCAGCCAGCCGGGACTAGCGGGGGGAGAGACCGAGCACGAGCAGTACTTC

J: TRBJ1-1
size: .
V: TRBV6-1
D: TRBD1
CDR3: CASYPTGRNTEAFF
DNA: TGTGCCAGCTACCCGACAGGGAGAAACACTGAAGCTTTCTTT

J: TRBJ2-3
size: .
V: TRBV7-3
D: .
CDR3: CASSLRGGLLDHELSADTQYF
DNA: TGTGCCAGCAGCTTACGGGGAGGACTTCTCGATCATGAGCTAAGCGCGGATACGCAGTATTTT

J: TRBJ2-7
size: .
V: TRBV19
D: TRBD1
CDR3: CASIPTGTCEQYF
DNA: TGTGCCAGTATCCCGACAGGGACGTGCGAGCAGTACTTC

J: TRBJ1-2
size: .
V: TRBV7-9
D: .
CDR3: CASTQGGPNYGYTF
DNA: TGTGCCAGCACCCAAGGGGGACCTAACTATGGCTACACCTTC

J: TRBJ2-2
size: .
V: TRBV9
D: .
CDR3: CASSVGSGVHTGELFF
DNA: TGTGCCAGCAGCGTAGGGTCGGGAGTCCACACCGGGGAGCTGTTTTTT

J: TRBJ1-2
size: once
V: TRBV27
D: TRBD1
CDR3: CASSIHRGEAYGYTF
DNA: TGTGCCAGCAGTATCCACAGGGGAGAGGCCTATGGCTACACCTTC

J: TRBJ1-2
size: .
V: TRBV2
D: .
CDR3: CASRPPRVLRNGYTF
DNA: TGTGCCAGCAGACCCCCCCGGGTACTGCGAAATGGCTACACCTTC

J: TRBJ2-3
size: .
V: TRBV10-1
D: .
CDR3: CASRGQIITDTQYF
DNA: TGCGCCAGCAGGGGACAAATAATCACAGATACGCAGTATTTT

J: TRBJ2-3
size: .
V: TRBV30
D: TRBD2
CDR3: CAWTSGNSYTQYF
DNA: TGTGCCTGGACTAGCGGGAACAGTTATACGCAGTATTTT

J: TRBJ1-5
size: .
V: TRBV4-3
D: .
CDR3: CASSQEQGGPQHF
DNA: TGCGCCAGCAGCCAGGAACAGGGCGGGCCCCAGCATTTT

J: TRBJ2-1
size: .
V: TRBV5-6
D: .
CDR3: CASSLDELYNEQFF
DNA: TGTGCCAGCAGCTTGGACGAGTTGTACAATGAGCAGTTCTTC

J: TRBJ1-1
size: .
V: TRBV6-1
D: .
CDR3: CASSGWRAEAFF
DNA: TGTGCCAGCAGTGGTTGGAGGGCTGAAGCTTTCTTT

J: TRBJ2-5
size: .
V: TRBV7-8
D: .
CDR3: CASSFRDIMYQETQYF
DNA: TGTGCCAGCAGCTTCCGGGACATCATGTACCAAGAGACCCAGTACTTC

J: TRBJ1-1
size: once
V: TRBV7-6
D: .
CDR3: CASSSGEVSVTEAFF
DNA: TGTGCCAGCAGCTCGGGGGAGGTGTCGGTCACTGAAGCTTTCTTT

J: TRBJ1-2
size: .
V: TRBV6-6
D: .
CDR3: CASSYRGGYTF
DNA: TGTGCCAGCAGTTACCGGGGGGGCTACACCTTC

J: TRBJ2-1
size: .
V: TRBV5-1
D: TRBD2
CDR3: CASSWALAGVNNEQFF
DNA: TGCGCCAGCAGCTGGGCCCTAGCGGGAGTCAACAATGAGCAGTTCTTC

J: TRBJ1-3
size: once
V: TRBV2
D: .
CDR3: CASSEAMGGKAGNTIYF
DNA: TGTGCCAGCAGTGAAGCCATGGGAGGGAAGGCTGGAAACACCATATATTTT

J: TRBJ2-7
size: .
V: TRBV30
D: TRBD2
CDR3: CALGLAGGGEQYF
DNA: TGTGCCTTGGGACTAGCGGGAGGCGGCGAGCAGTACTTC

J: TRBJ1-1
size: .
V: TRBV4-3
D: .
CDR3: CASSQDPGGYTEAFF
DNA: TGCGCCAGCAGCCAAGATCCTGGAGGGTACACTGAAGCTTTCTTT

J: TRBJ2-2
size: .
V: TRBV6-5
D: TRBD1
CDR3: CASKGQGSSTGELFF
DNA: TGTGCCAGCAAGGGACAGGGATCGAGCACCGGGGAGCTGTTTTTT

J: TRBJ1-2
size: .
V: TRBV7-2
D: TRBD1
CDR3: CASRGGGQGSHGYTF
DNA: TGTGCCAGCAGGGGAGGGGGACAGGGATCACATGGCTACACCTTC

J: TRBJ2-1
size: .
V: TRBV9
D: .
CDR3: CASSVAPNRDEQFF
DNA: TGTGCCAGCAGCGTAGCTCCGAACCGGGATGAGCAGTTCTTC

J: TRBJ2-1
size: .
V: TRBV27
D: .
CDR3: CASSHDPDYEQFF
DNA: TGTGCCAGCAGCCATGACCCTGACTATGAGCAGTTCTTC

J: TRBJ2-7
size: .
V: TRBV4-3
D: .
CDR3: CASSQDVAVPSYEQYF
DNA: TGCGCCAGCAGCCAAGATGTCGCAGTTCCCTCCTACGAGCAGTACTTC

J: TRBJ2-1
size: once
V: TRBV13
D: .
CDR3: CASSLGLLRYNEQFF
DNA: TGTGCCAGCAGCTTAGGGCTCCTGCGGTACAATGAGCAGTTCTTC

J: TRBJ1-1
size: .
V: TRBV30
D: .
CDR3: CAWRALEAFF
DNA: TGTGCCTGGAGGGCCCTTGAAGCTTTCTTT

J: TRBJ2-3
size: .
V: TRBV28
D: TRBD2
CDR3: CASSSGTGTSEADTQYF
DNA: TGTGCCAGCAGTTCCGGGACCGGGACTAGCGAGGCAGATACGCAGTATTTT

J: TRBJ2-2
size: once
V: TRBV4-1
D: TRBD2
CDR3: CASSQASGRSTGELFF
DNA: TGCGCCAGCAGCCAGGCTAGCGGGAGAAGCACCGGGGAGCTGTTTTTT

J: TRBJ2-1
size: .
V: TRBV5-1
D: .
CDR3: CASSLLSSYNEQFF
DNA: TGCGCCAGCAGCTTACTTAGCTCCTACAATGAGCAGTTCTTC

J: TRBJ1-5
size: few
V: TRBV30
D: .
CDR3: CAWEAGGSGRNQPQHF
DNA: TGTGCCTGGGAGGCGGGCGGTTCGGGAAGAAATCAGCCCCAGCATTTT

J: TRBJ2-5
size: .
V: TRBV15
D: .
CDR3: CATSRGRQETQYF
DNA: TGTGCCACCAGCAGGGGGCGCCAAGAGACCCAGTACTTC

J: TRBJ2-3
size: .
V: TRBV5-6
D: .
CDR3: CASSSVGAPDTQYF
DNA: TGTGCCAGCAGCTCGGTGGGGGCTCCAGATACGCAGTATTTT

J: TRBJ2-7
size: once
V: TRBV7-9
D: TRBD2
CDR3: CASSGTGRAPPVHEQYF
DNA: TGTGCCAGCAGTGGCACGGGGAGGGCCCCCCCGGTGCACGAGCAGTACTTC